This entry lists 16 T cell receptor beta chains sequenced from one sample in a study of T cells in Graves' hyperthyroidism and ophthalmopathy. Amplified regions were TCR beta CDR3 sequences from RNA transcripts. First-round RT-PCR targeting the TCR CDR3 was performed with the HTBI primer set. TCRdb re-called the multiplex PCR reads through MiXCR, storing one row per CDR3 protein. The sample lists a few hundred thousand distinct CDR3 sequences; approximately 44% were seen once. Material for sequencing was peripheral blood or thyroid tissue (not recorded which). Receptor source: a woman in her late teens or twenties with Graves' hyperthyroidism.

In its sample, this clonotype was seen many times. The chain links TRBV6-6 to TRBJ2-7; D possibly matches TRBD1 or TRBD2 (5 bases each). This CDR3 comprises 12 residues. Trimming pared 6 bases from V and 6 bases from J, leaving 12 bases between. Germline-derived CDR1 and CDR2 are MNHNY and SVGAGI (reference sequence). The CDR3 here is CASSIGTGEQYF. In DNA, the CDR3 is TGTGCCAGCAGCATCGGGACCGGCGAGCAGTACTTC.

The chain has TRBV10-3 and TRBJ1-6; D is unclear. The CDR3 sequence is 14 residues long. Germline CDR1 ENHRY, CDR2 SYGVKD. The ends were cut back, 2 bases at V and 4 bases at J, with 6 bases in the middle. The CDR3 DNA is TGTGCCATCAGTGAGACGGATTATAATTCACCCCTCCACTTT. It yields the protein CAISETDYNSPLHF.

In its sample, this clonotype was seen many times. Here the CDR3 reads CASRDLAGDDGELFF. The CDR3 DNA is TGTGCCAGCAGGGACTTAGCGGGAGACGACGGGGAGCTGTTTTTT. This sequence joins TRBV7-9 and TRBJ2-2; 9 bases fit TRBD2. With 6 bases clipped from V and 7 bases from J, the junction kept 9 bases outside the gene matches. Germline CDR1 and CDR2: SEHNR and FQNEAQ (reference sequence). This CDR3 is 15 amino acids long.

A word on this clonotype: Because it lacks the conserved phenylalanine or tryptophan at the end, this CDR3 is likely a read error. Because the CDR3's place on the DNA is in doubt, the DNA is left out and the CDR3 is given as listed by TCRdb. This sequence joins TRBV6-5 and TRBJ1-2. 14 amino acids form the CDR3, both terminal residues included. The germline gives CDR1 MNHEY, CDR2 SVGAGI. CDR3 in amino acids: CASSYSGLNGGYTL.

This clonotype has just a few counts. Because it lacks the conserved phenylalanine or tryptophan at the end, this CDR3 is likely a read error. Because the CDR3's place on the DNA is in doubt, the DNA is left out and the CDR3 is given as listed by TCRdb. This CDR3 reads CATSTGTAFS. The genes are TRBV15 and TRBJ1-1; the table's D gene call, TRBD1, was not cross checked with the DNA. The CDR3 adds up to 10 amino acids, both ends counted. Germline CDR1 LNHNV, CDR2 YYDKDF (reference sequence).

This clonotype was observed a handful of times. The chain links TRBV18 to TRBJ1-2; TRBD1 matches at 7 bases. This CDR3 region has 15 residues. Germline CDR1 KGHSH, CDR2 LQKENI. Unmatched junction bases numbered 7, after V lost 6 bases and J lost 0 bases. Written as DNA, the CDR3 is TGTGCCAGCTCCGTCACAGGGGACCCTAACTATGGCTACACCTTC. As protein: CASSVTGDPNYGYTF. Supplemented by reference TRBV18 and TRBJ1-2, the full variable domain reads NAGVMQNPRHLVRRRGQEARLRCSPMKGHSHVYWYRQLPEEGLKFMVYLQKENIIDESGMPKERFSAEFPKEGPSILRIQQVVRGDSAAYFCASSVTGDPNYGYTFGSGTRLTVV.

CDR3 residues: CASSEFGGPLSYEQYF. The CDR3 DNA reads TGTGCCAGCAGTGAATTCGGGGGGCCCCTCTCCTACGAGCAGTACTTC. This sequence joins TRBV25-1 and TRBJ2-7; TRBD2 is a possible D gene (7 bases). Trimming shortened V by 1 base and J by 0 bases, and 13 bases separated the two germline ends. The V gene's germline CDR1 is MGHDK and CDR2 SYGVNS. This CDR3 is built from 16 residues.

The chain joins TRBV20-1 to TRBJ2-7; TRBD1 is a possible D gene (5 bases). The V gene lost 0 bases and the J gene lost 7 bases, with 22 bases spanning the gap. The CDR3 totals 16 residues. Germline V gives CDR1 DFQATT, CDR2 SNEGSKA (reference sequence). CDR3 amino acids: CSARDRSQGSYNEQYF. CDR3 in DNA: TGCAGTGCTAGAGATCGGAGTCAGGGTTCCTACAATGAGCAGTACTTC.

This clonotype was counted at least ten times. V usage is TRBV4-1 and J usage is TRBJ2-5, with 10 positions matching TRBD1. The trim removed 3 bases at V and 5 bases at J, leaving 15 bases unmatched. Germline V gene sequence: CDR1 MGHRA, CDR2 YSYEKL. The CDR3 is 18 amino acids. The DNA of the CDR3 is TGCGCCAGCAGCCATGCTCCGGGACAGGGGAGGGGAGATGAGACCCAGTACTTC. Amino acids: CASSHAPGQGRGDETQYF.

The chain links TRBV29-1 to TRBJ1-1; D is undetermined. Trimming left V 1 base short and J 6 bases short, with 9 bases between. This CDR3 region has 12 residues. Germline V gene sequence: CDR1 SQVTM, CDR2 ANQGSEA. The CDR3 DNA sequence: TGCAGCGTTGAAGGGGCTAGGGCTGAAGCTTTCTTT. It codes for CSVEGARAEAFF.

At least ten counts were recorded for this clonotype. This rearrangement joins TRBV12-5 to TRBJ1-2; D is ambiguous. Germline V gene data show CDR1 as LGHNT and CDR2 as FRNRAP. The CDR3 is made up of 13 amino acids. V lost 5 bases, J lost 0 bases, and 7 bases lay in between. CDR3 residues: CASGPWTNYGYTF. CDR3 sequence (DNA): TGTGCTAGTGGTCCGTGGACTAACTATGGCTACACCTTC.

The rearrangement joins TRBV7-8 to TRBJ2-5, with 8 bases identical to TRBD1. CDR3 length: 14 amino acids. Germline lookup yields CDR1 SGHVS and CDR2 FQNEAQ. V lost 3 bases, J lost 4 bases, and 4 bases stayed unmatched. CDR3 amino acids: CASSFTTGAETQYF. The CDR3 nucleotides read TGTGCCAGCAGCTTCACGACAGGGGCAGAGACCCAGTACTTC.

The chain joins TRBV24-1 to TRBJ2-7, with TRBD2 matching 11 bases. V lost 3 bases, J lost 3 bases, and 0 bases stayed unmatched. This CDR3 region has 14 residues. Germline V gene sequence: CDR1 KGHDR, CDR2 SFDVKD. The CDR3 protein is CATSDTSGSYEQYF. The CDR3 region has the DNA TGTGCCACCAGTGATACTAGCGGGAGCTACGAGCAGTACTTC.

The table lists this clonotype with a count of one. J is TRBJ2-7 and V is TRBV9; D remains unclear. V was shortened by 5 bases and J by 5 bases, with 14 bases between the two germline ends. The CDR3 loop spans 13 amino acids. CDR1 is SGDLS, CDR2 YYNGEE, per germline. The CDR3 sequence: CASSLQAANEQYF. Here the CDR3 DNA reads TGTGCCAGCAGTCTCCAGGCGGCCAACGAGCAGTACTTC.

The chain uses TRBV10-3 and TRBJ1-4; weak D call: TRBD1 (6 bases). Germline V gene data show CDR1 as ENHRY and CDR2 as SYGVKD. Trimming pared 4 bases from V and 3 bases from J, leaving 9 bases between. The CDR3 is 14 residues long. Here the CDR3 DNA reads TGTGCCATCAGTGCCCGACAGGCTAATGAAAAACTGTTTTTT. It codes for CAISARQANEKLFF.

This rearrangement joins TRBV24-1 to TRBJ1-3, with a weak D call TRBD1 (6 bases). Trimming stripped 7 bases from V and 7 bases from J, with 10 bases between. Germline V gene sequence: CDR1 KGHDR, CDR2 SFDVKD. CDR3 length equals 12 residues. The CDR3 region is CATRTTGNTIYF. The CDR3 nucleotides are TGTGCCACCAGGACAACAGGGAACACCATATATTTT.